This is a list of T cell receptor beta chains from one sample in a study of blood T cell repertoires in COVID-19. Clones were sequenced by immunoSEQ multiplex PCR, and TCRdb holds only the in-frame ones, with some missing. Of about 120,000 clones in the sample, around 80% were seen once. The specimen sequenced was peripheral blood. All receptors derive from an elderly woman with acute or convalescent COVID-19. Each CDR3 is given with its conserved first and last residue. The order of the fields is D gene, clone size, J gene, V gene, CDR3 DNA, CDR3 protein. The D gene is left open where the match is weak. Rows give clone size only sometimes, using once, few, many, or a class for an expanded clone.

TRBD1,few,TRBJ2-7,TRBV29-1,TGCAGCGTTGAATCGGGGACAGGTTACGAGCAGTACTTC,CSVESGTGYEQYF
TRBD1,few,TRBJ1-2,TRBV9,TGTGCCAGCAGCGGTATGACAGGGGCCTATGGCTACACCTTC,CASSGMTGAYGYTF
NA,NA,TRBJ1-6,TRBV20-1,TGCAGTGCTAGTGGGGACTCATATGGATCACCCCTCCACTTT,CSASGDSYGSPLHF
TRBD2,NA,TRBJ2-3,TRBV3-1/TRBV3-2,TGTGCCAGCAGCTCCCGACTAGCGGGGGGGGTGGGTACGCAGTATTTT,CASSSRLAGGVGTQYF
NA,NA,TRBJ2-1,TRBV28,TGTGCCAGCAGTCCCCCCCTAGCGAGCTCCTACAATGAGCAGTTCTTC,CASSPPLASSYNEQFF
NA,few,TRBJ1-6,TRBV19,TGTGCCAGTAGTCCTGGGACAAACTCACCCCTCCACTTT,CASSPGTNSPLHF
NA,many,TRBJ1-6,TRBV5-1,TGCGCCAGCAGCCCCCAGGGAAGTGGCAATTCACCCCTCCACTTT,CASSPQGSGNSPLHF
NA,NA,TRBJ1-1,TRBV29-1,TGCAGCGTTGACGGACTGTCGAACACTGAAGCTTTCTTT,CSVDGLSNTEAFF
TRBD2,NA,TRBJ2-2,TRBV19,TGTGCCAGTAGTCCCGGACTAGCGGGGGGCGGGGAGCTGTTTTTT,CASSPGLAGGGELFF
TRBD1,NA,TRBJ2-5,TRBV7-2,TGTGCCAGCAGCCCCGGGACAGGGGATACCCAGTACTTC,CASSPGTGDTQYF
NA,few,TRBJ1-1,TRBV11-2,TGTGCCAGCAGCTTTCTAAGGAGGGACACTGAAGCTTTCTTT,CASSFLRRDTEAFF
NA,NA,TRBJ2-7,TRBV5-4,TGTGCCAGCAGCGTCAAGAGGGGGGGCTACGAGCAGTACTTC,CASSVKRGGYEQYF
NA,NA,TRBJ2-5,TRBV2,TGTGCCAGCTCAAGCGCACGGGAGACCCAGTACTTC,CASSSARETQYF
TRBD1,NA,TRBJ2-1,TRBV11-3,TGTGCCAGCAGCTTTTCCGGACAGGGTAACAATGAGCAGTTCTTC,CASSFSGQGNNEQFF
NA,NA,TRBJ2-7,TRBV3-1/TRBV3-2,TGTGCCAGCAGCTTAAGACAGGCCTACGAGCAGTACTTC,CASSLRQAYEQYF
TRBD2,NA,TRBJ2-5,TRBV13,TGTGCCAGCAGCTACCGGACTAGCGGGGTCCACCAAGAGACCCAGTACTTC,CASSYRTSGVHQETQYF
TRBD1,NA,TRBJ1-5,TRBV6-5,TGTGCCAGCAGTCCGGGACAGGGCAATCAGCCCCAGCATTTT,CASSPGQGNQPQHF
NA,NA,TRBJ1-3,TRBV3-1/TRBV3-2,TGTGCCAGCAGCCATCAGGGGCCCATATATTTT,CASSHQGPIYF
TRBD1,NA,TRBJ1-6,TRBV30,TGTGCCTGGAAAACACTGACAGGGATTAATTCACCCCTCCACTTT,CAWKTLTGINSPLHF
TRBD2,few,TRBJ2-2,TRBV2,TGTGCCAGCAGGCGCGAGCGGGGGGGCAACACCGGGGAGCTGTTTTTT,CASRRERGGNTGELFF
NA,NA,TRBJ1-5,TRBV7-2,TGTGCCAGCAGCTCACAACCCGCAGCAGGTAACAATCAGCCCCAGCATTTT,CASSSQPAAGNNQPQHF
NA,NA,TRBJ2-3,TRBV6-6,TGTGCCAGCAGTTACCCGGCGGATCCTAGCACAGATACGCAGTATTTT,CASSYPADPSTDTQYF
TRBD1,few,TRBJ2-1,TRBV4-2,TGTGCCAGCAGCCAAGCTCGGACAGGGCCTGACAATGAGCAGTTCTTC,CASSQARTGPDNEQFF
NA,NA,TRBJ1-1,TRBV19,TGTGCCAGTCAACTCGGGCCAGGGGCTAGCACTGAAGCTTTCTTT,CASQLGPGASTEAFF
NA,NA,TRBJ1-4,TRBV4-1,TGCGCCAGCAGCCAAGCCGGGTATCGAGATGAAAAACTGTTTTTT,CASSQAGYRDEKLFF
NA,NA,TRBJ2-1,TRBV12-5,TGTGCTAGTGGACTAGATTCAAGGAATGAGCAGTTCTTC,CASGLDSRNEQFF
TRBD2,few,TRBJ2-5,TRBV4-1,TGCGCCAGCACACTAGCGGGGGGGCAAGAGACCCAGTACTTC,CASTLAGGQETQYF
TRBD1,NA,TRBJ1-2,TRBV10-2,TGCGCCAGCAGTGTTGCAGGGGGCTTCTATGGCTACACCTTC,CASSVAGGFYGYTF
NA,NA,TRBJ2-2,TRBV7-5,TGTGTCAGAAGCTTAGTCATCACTAGCGGGACGGGGGTATCGCCCGGGGAGCTGTTTTTT,CVRSLVITSGTGVSPGELFF
NA,few,TRBJ2-1,TRBV6-4,TGTGCCAGCAGTGAACAGGGTATCAATGAGCAGTTCTTC,CASSEQGINEQFF
NA,NA,TRBJ2-2,TRBV9,TGTGCCAGCAGCGTAGCAAACCCGGACATTAACACCGGGGAGCTGTTTTTT,CASSVANPDINTGELFF
TRBD2,NA,TRBJ2-2,TRBV5-4,TGTGCCAGCAGCTATGGACTAGCCCCGAACCGGCTGTTTTTT,CASSYGLAPNRLFF
NA,few,TRBJ2-1,TRBV6-5,TGTGCCAGCAGACCTGACCTAGGAGGGGTAAATGAGCAGTTCTTC,CASRPDLGGVNEQFF
TRBD1,NA,TRBJ2-7,TRBV7-2,TGTGCCAGCAGCCGGGACAGGTCCTACGAGCAGTACTTC,CASSRDRSYEQYF
TRBD2,NA,TRBJ2-1,TRBV6-1,TGTGCCAGCAGTGGACTAGCGGCTCCCTCGGCCTACAATGAGCAGTTCTTC,CASSGLAAPSAYNEQFF
TRBD1,once,TRBJ1-1,TRBV18,TGTGCCAGCTCACCATTAGGACAGGGGGCCACTGAAGCTTTCTTT,CASSPLGQGATEAFF
NA,NA,TRBJ1-4,TRBV28,TGTGCCAGCAGTTTAGGAGGGGTTGGAACTAATGAAAAACTGTTTTTT,CASSLGGVGTNEKLFF
NA,NA,TRBJ1-1,TRBV30,TGTGCCTGGAGTTTGACAGCTGAAGCTTTCTTT,CAWSLTAEAFF
TRBD1,NA,TRBJ1-2,TRBV6-5,TGTGCCAGCAGTCGGGACAGGGATATGGATGGCTACACCTTC,CASSRDRDMDGYTF
NA,once,TRBJ2-1,TRBV9,TGTGCCAGCAGACAGGGCGGGAGCTCCTACAATGAGCAGTTCTTC,CASRQGGSSYNEQFF
TRBD2,once,TRBJ2-7,TRBV6-6,TGTGCCAGCAGTTTCCTTTCGGCGGGGGAGACCTACGAGCAGTACTTC,CASSFLSAGETYEQYF
TRBD1,NA,TRBJ2-1,TRBV6-5,TGTGCCAGCAGTTACTCTGGACAGGGGGCTCACAATGAGCAGTTCTTC,CASSYSGQGAHNEQFF
TRBD1,NA,TRBJ1-1,TRBV7-9,TGTGCCAGCAGCTCAAGCCTAGACAGGGAAGGCACTGAAGCTTTCTTT,CASSSSLDREGTEAFF
NA,few,TRBJ2-5,TRBV1,TGCACCAGCAGACCGAACACCCAGACTAGCGGGGGGGCGCGGGAGACCCAGTACTTC,CTSRPNTQTSGGARETQYF
TRBD2,once,TRBJ2-2,TRBV27,TGTGCCAGCGGCGTACTAGCGGGGGGACCCGGGGAGCTGTTTTTT,CASGVLAGGPGELFF